This entry is about one T cell receptor beta chain. Antigen specificity is unknown. UMIs with a 6-nucleotide sample barcode were added by template switching. TCRdb derives one entry per CDR3 protein from the 5' RACE reads, leaving out DNA. The specimen's table records 300,000 to 350,000 distinct CDR3 sequences. This record belongs to a study of monozygotic twins with inflammatory bowel disease. This CDR3 comprises 16 residues. Germline CDR1 and CDR2: SGHRS and YFSETQ. Whole-study findings and limits: No discrimination was achieved between different T cell subtypes. No single strong signal or clonotype associated with IBD was supported.

The chain has TRBV5-1 and TRBJ1-1; TCRdb outputs TRBD1, but without DNA this stays unchecked. The material sequenced was blood. This TCR came from a human donor with ulcerative colitis or Crohn's disease, or a healthy co-twin of an affected twin (not recorded which). The CDR3 sequence is CASVYDRGNPDTEAFF.